What follows are 24 T cell receptor beta chains derived from one specimen sequenced in a study of shared clonotypes between healthy human individuals. TCRdb's copy holds only in-frame clones and misses some; the assay was immunoSEQ multiplex PCR. The sample yields 1,500,000 or so clones, roughly 98.5% seen once. The sequencing sample was made of naive CD4+ T cells sorted from blood. Subset of the sample: CD45RA+ positively selected. The receptors were gathered from a man aged 25-45 years in good health.

This rearrangement joins TRBV7-2 to TRBJ1-5, with 8 bases lining up with TRBD1. The V gene's germline CDR1 is SGHTA and CDR2 FQGNSA. V dropped 5 bases and J dropped 7; count of bases not matched to a gene: 10. The CDR3 runs to 15 residues. The CDR3: CASSVQTGAGQPQHF. The CDR3 DNA sequence: TGTGCCAGCAGCGTCCAGACAGGGGCAGGCCAGCCCCAGCATTTT. The full variable domain, its missing parts supplied by reference TRBV7-2 and TRBJ1-5, is GAGVSQSPSNKVTEKGKDVELRCDPISGHTALYWYRQSLGQGLEFLIYFQGNSAPDKSGLPSDRFSAERTGGSVSTLTIQRTQQEDSAVYLCASSVQTGAGQPQHFGDGTRLSIL.

The chain combines TRBV25-1 with TRBJ1-1; D is undetermined. Germline V lookup: CDR1 MGHDK, CDR2 SYGVNS. The length of the CDR3 is 13 residues. Trimming left V 8 bases short and J 14 bases short, with 24 bases between. CDR3 region: CASVRGPLARPFF. CDR3 bases: TGTGCCAGCGTTCGGGGTCCGCTAGCCCGGCCCTTCTTT.

As for this clone: In the same sample, other DNA sequences code for this CDR3. The chain links TRBV5-4 to TRBJ2-3; 12 nucleotides line up with TRBD2. Looked up from germline, CDR1 is SGHNT and CDR2 is YYREEE (reference sequence). Germline trimming cut 4 bases from V and 0 bases from J; bases unmatched to any gene: 6. The CDR3 has 17 amino acids. The CDR3 loop reads CASSPWTSGISTDTQYF. Here the CDR3 DNA reads TGTGCCAGCAGCCCCTGGACTAGCGGGATTAGCACAGATACGCAGTATTTT.

About this clone: Other DNA sequences in this specimen translate into the identical CDR3. This sequence joins TRBV30 and TRBJ2-7; D may correspond to TRBD1 or TRBD2 (5 bases each). V was pared by 0 bases and J by 3 bases, with 6 bases between. The CDR3 runs to 12 residues. Germline loops: CDR1 GTSNPN, CDR2 SVGIG (reference sequence). In DNA, the CDR3 is TGTGCCTGGAGTGTGGGGGTCTACGAGCAGTACTTC. This encodes CAWSVGVYEQYF.

The gene calls are TRBV29-1 and TRBJ2-7; TRBD2 agrees at 15 bases. V trimming: 7 bases; J trimming: 7 bases; junction bases outside the gene matches: 8. CDR3 length equals 14 residues. Germline values: CDR1 SQVTM, CDR2 ANQGSEA. This chain's CDR3 is CSAGLAGGPFEQYF. CDR3 sequence (DNA): TGCAGCGCTGGACTAGCGGGAGGGCCGTTTGAGCAGTACTTC.

The chain links TRBV5-1 to TRBJ2-7; D call uncertain. Looked up from germline, CDR1 is SGHRS and CDR2 is YFSETQ. The CDR3 length is 13 residues. The ends were cut back, 2 bases at V and 3 bases at J, with 9 bases in the middle. CDR3 region: CASSLTSHYEQYF. For the CDR3, the DNA is TGCGCCAGCAGCTTAACCAGCCACTACGAGCAGTACTTC.

The V call is TRBV19, the J call TRBJ2-1; the D is unclear. Trimming stripped 4 bases from V and 13 bases from J, with 14 bases between. CDR1 and CDR2 from the germline V gene are LNHDA and SQIVND (reference sequence). The CDR3 covers 12 residues. This chain's CDR3 is CASSNPAWVQFF. As DNA, the CDR3 is TGTGCCAGTAGTAACCCGGCGTGGGTCCAGTTCTTC. Complete variable domain (other parts from reference TRBV19 and TRBJ2-1): DGGITQSPKYLFRKEGQNVTLSCEQNLNHDAMYWYRQDPGQGLRLIYYSQIVNDFQKGDIAEGYSVSREKKESFPLTVTSAQKNPTAFYLCASSNPAWVQFFGPGTRLTVL.

In regard to this clone: Other DNA sequences of this sample code for an identical CDR3. The chain links TRBV19 to TRBJ1-3; D is undetermined. CDR3 length: 14 residues. The ends were cut back, 1 base at V and 1 base at J, with 5 bases in the middle. Germline lookup yields CDR1 LNHDA and CDR2 SQIVND (reference sequence). The chain's CDR3 is CASSIGGSGNTIYF. The CDR3 nucleotides are TGTGCCAGTAGTATAGGAGGGTCTGGAAACACCATATATTTT.

The chain recombines TRBV5-1 with TRBJ1-2, with a weak D call TRBD1 (5 bases). V gave up 7 bases and J gave up 4 bases, with 14 bases separating them. This CDR3 contains 13 residues. Germline V gene sequence: CDR1 SGHRS, CDR2 YFSETQ. The CDR3 protein is CASSFDSSYGYTF. The CDR3 DNA sequence: TGCGCCAGCTCCTTTGACAGTTCCTATGGCTACACCTTC.

J is TRBJ2-5 and V is TRBV29-1, with 9 nucleotides matching TRBD1. Germline V CDR1 and CDR2: SQVTM, ANQGSEA. The CDR3 spans 13 residues. V dropped 7 bases and J dropped 3; count of bases not matched to a gene: 6. The CDR3 nucleotides read TGCAGCGGGCGGGACAGGGCAAAAGAGACCCAGTACTTC. Residues: CSGRDRAKETQYF.

Comment on this clone: This specimen includes other DNA sequences encoding the same CDR3. The chain recombines TRBV6-5 with TRBJ2-7, with D possibly TRBD1 on 5 matching bases. Trimming pared 4 bases from V and 4 bases from J, leaving 11 bases between. The CDR3 consists of 13 residues. Germline V gene sequence: CDR1 MNHEY, CDR2 SVGAGI. The CDR3 reads CASSSGRAYEQYF. CDR3 bases: TGTGCCAGCAGTTCCGGCAGGGCATACGAGCAGTACTTC.

V is TRBV11-2 and J is TRBJ1-1, with 7 bases matching TRBD1. CDR3 length: 15 amino acids. The germline CDR1 and CDR2 sequences are SGHAT and FQNNGV. The J segment lost 0 bases and the V segment lost 1 base, leaving 2 bases of the junction unmatched. The CDR3 sequence: CASSLVDRVNTEAFF. CDR3 coding DNA: TGTGCCAGCAGCTTAGTAGACAGGGTGAACACTGAAGCTTTCTTT.

The V and J genes are TRBV19 and TRBJ2-3, with TRBD1 as a possible D gene (5 bases). V was pared by 1 base and J by 4 bases, with 9 bases between. The CDR3 is 14 amino acids. The V gene's germline CDR1 is LNHDA and CDR2 SQIVND (reference sequence). CDR3 in amino acids: CASSIGKGPDTQYF. CDR3 sequence (DNA): TGTGCCAGTAGTATAGGGAAGGGGCCAGATACGCAGTATTTT.

This rearrangement joins TRBV7-8 to TRBJ1-3, with 7 bases aligning to TRBD1. J lost 4 bases, V lost 5 bases, and 8 bases had no gene match. Germline values: CDR1 SGHVS, CDR2 FQNEAQ. The CDR3 sequence is 15 residues long. The CDR3 sequence is CASSLKTGSGNTIYF. As DNA, the CDR3 is TGTGCCAGCAGCCTTAAGACAGGGTCAGGAAACACCATATATTTT.

The chain recombines TRBV5-3 with TRBJ2-7, with D possibly TRBD2 on 5 matching bases. Being an ORF, TRBV5-3 has a function that is uncertain. The V and J ends lost 8 bases and 6 bases respectively, with 21 bases between them. This CDR3 has 14 residues. The DNA for the CDR3 is TGTGCCAGCAGCACCGGCGGCCTAGCCGGCGAGCAGTACTTC. Residues: CASSTGGLAGEQYF.

The genes are TRBV6-5 and TRBJ2-1; D remains unclear. The CDR3 extends over 13 amino acids. In germline, CDR1 is MNHEY, CDR2 SVGAGI. V lost 8 bases and J 10 bases, leaving 18 bases between the germline ends. CDR3 amino acids: CASGAPSGWEQFF. In DNA form, the CDR3 reads TGTGCCAGCGGAGCGCCTTCAGGATGGGAGCAGTTCTTC.

As regards this clone: The sample contains more than one DNA sequence encoding this CDR3. The chain uses TRBV27 and TRBJ2-7; possibly TRBD2 for D (6 bases). Trimming left V 3 bases short and J 1 base short, with 7 bases between. Germline values: CDR1 MNHEY, CDR2 SMNVEV (reference sequence). The CDR3 has 13 residues. As DNA, the CDR3 is TGTGCCAGCAGTTTCGGGGGTTCCTACGAGCAGTACTTC. Translation: CASSFGGSYEQYF.

This clone has more than one count but fewer than ten. Distinct nucleotide sequences in the sample also encode this CDR3. This chain links TRBV7-2 with TRBJ2-7; 13 bases fit TRBD2. The CDR3 runs 16 residues. Germline lookup yields CDR1 SGHTA and CDR2 FQGNSA. The trim removed 3 bases at V and 2 bases at J, leaving 4 bases unmatched. Here the CDR3 DNA reads TGTGCCAGCAGCTTTGGACTAGCGGGAGCGACCTACGAGCAGTACTTC. Its translation is CASSFGLAGATYEQYF.

V gene TRBV6-5 combines with J gene TRBJ2-2; 11 nucleotides align to TRBD2. The CDR3 runs to 15 residues. Trimming cost V 4 bases and J 3 bases; bases outside gene matches: 1. From germline, CDR1 is MNHEY and CDR2 SVGAGI. In DNA, the CDR3 is TGTGCCAGCAGTTTACTAGCGGGAGACACCGGGGAGCTGTTTTTT. As protein: CASSLLAGDTGELFF.

This chain uses TRBV7-9 with TRBJ1-2; perhaps TRBD1 as D (5 bases). The CDR3 length is 14 residues. The germline V and J ends were trimmed by 1 base and 8 bases, with 14 bases remaining between them. CDR1 and CDR2 (germline): SEHNR, FQNEAQ (reference sequence). In DNA, the CDR3 is TGTGCCAGCAGCTTAGTCGCGGCAGGGAACGGCTACACCTTC. It translates to CASSLVAAGNGYTF.

This sequence joins TRBV7-2 and TRBJ1-3, with D unclear. The germline gives CDR1 SGHTA, CDR2 FQGNSA. This CDR3 contains 15 residues. Trimming took 2 bases from V and 0 from J, leaving 8 bases between them. CDR3 sequence: CASSLRAHSGNTIYF. The CDR3 nucleotides read TGTGCCAGCAGCTTACGGGCCCACTCTGGAAACACCATATATTTT.

This sequence joins TRBV9 and TRBJ2-7; 10 bases fit TRBD1. V lost 0 bases, J lost 4 bases, and 13 bases stayed unmatched. The CDR3 loop spans 18 amino acids. CDR1 and CDR2 (germline): SGDLS, YYNGEE. The CDR3 here is CASSVAPSGTGAPYEQYF. CDR3 bases: TGTGCCAGCAGCGTAGCCCCTTCCGGGACAGGGGCTCCATACGAGCAGTACTTC. Filled out from reference TRBV9 and TRBJ2-7, the complete variable domain reads DSGVTQTPKHLITATGQRVTLRCSPRSGDLSVYWYQQSLDQGLQFLIQYYNGEERAKGNILERFSAQQFPDLHSELNLSSLELGDSALYFCASSVAPSGTGAPYEQYFGPGTRLTVT.

With respect to this clone: Other DNA sequences in the sample encode the same CDR3. This rearrangement joins TRBV27 to TRBJ1-5, with D possibly matching TRBD1 (5 bases). Between the trimmed V and J ends, which lost 3 bases and 5 bases, there was a span of 11 bases. This CDR3 is 14 amino acids long. Germline V gives CDR1 MNHEY, CDR2 SMNVEV (reference sequence). The CDR3 reads CASSFRGADQPQHF. As DNA, the CDR3 is TGTGCCAGCAGTTTTCGAGGGGCGGATCAGCCCCAGCATTTT.

This clone was picked up one time. Other DNA sequences in this specimen translate into the identical CDR3. The rearrangement uses TRBV7-9 and TRBJ1-1; D uncertain. This CDR3 comprises 13 residues. The germline gives CDR1 SEHNR, CDR2 FQNEAQ (reference sequence). Trimming pared 3 bases from V and 1 base from J, leaving 6 bases between. In DNA, the CDR3 is TGTGCCAGCAGCTTTGGAAGGAACACTGAAGCTTTCTTT. Its protein is CASSFGRNTEAFF.